What follows are 4 T cell receptor beta chains derived from one specimen sequenced in a study of T cell responses to AZD1222 COVID-19 vaccine. Some clones are missing from TCRdb's copy, which holds only in-frame ones; the method was immunoSEQ multiplex PCR. The table has approximately 60,000 clones, 76% seen once; the top ten hold over 12%. Sequencing was performed on peripheral blood, taken on day 0 of AZD1222 vaccination. These receptors all come from an adult in good health.

This clone was seen more than once but under ten times. The chain recombines TRBV10-2 with TRBJ1-1; no clear D gene. Germline values: CDR1 WSHSY, CDR2 SAAADI. Trimming removed 5 bases at V and 5 bases at J, with 6 bases between. The CDR3 runs to 11 residues. CDR3 protein: CASSWATEAFF. Here the CDR3 DNA reads TGCGCCAGCAGTTGGGCTACTGAAGCTTTCTTT.

The genes are TRBV5-1 and TRBJ2-5; D could derive from TRBD1 or TRBD2 (6 bases each). Trimming removed 0 bases at V and 5 bases at J, with 17 bases between. The CDR3 covers 16 residues. Germline loops: CDR1 SGHRS, CDR2 YFSETQ. DNA of the CDR3: TGCGCCAGCAGCTTGGCCAACACGGGGGCGATTGAGACCCAGTACTTC. It yields the protein CASSLANTGAIETQYF.

The rearrangement links TRBV19 to TRBJ2-1; the D gene is possibly TRBD2 (6 bases). V lost 7 bases and J 1 base, leaving 14 bases between the germline ends. The germline gives CDR1 LNHDA, CDR2 SQIVND (reference sequence). The CDR3 covers 15 residues. The CDR3 DNA follows: TGTGCCAGTATACGGGGGTGGGGGTCCTACAATGAGCAGTTCTTC. The encoded protein is CASIRGWGSYNEQFF.

V gene TRBV3-1 (or the pseudogene TRBV3-2) combines with J gene TRBJ2-4; possibly TRBD2 for D (5 bases). Germline V CDR1 and CDR2: LGHDT, YNNKEL (reference sequence). There are 13 residues in the CDR3. V lost 2 bases to trimming and J lost 9 bases, with 11 bases between them. The DNA of the CDR3 is TGTGCCAGCAGCCAACGGAGCGGCAGCATTCAGTACTTC. Encoded protein: CASSQRSGSIQYF.